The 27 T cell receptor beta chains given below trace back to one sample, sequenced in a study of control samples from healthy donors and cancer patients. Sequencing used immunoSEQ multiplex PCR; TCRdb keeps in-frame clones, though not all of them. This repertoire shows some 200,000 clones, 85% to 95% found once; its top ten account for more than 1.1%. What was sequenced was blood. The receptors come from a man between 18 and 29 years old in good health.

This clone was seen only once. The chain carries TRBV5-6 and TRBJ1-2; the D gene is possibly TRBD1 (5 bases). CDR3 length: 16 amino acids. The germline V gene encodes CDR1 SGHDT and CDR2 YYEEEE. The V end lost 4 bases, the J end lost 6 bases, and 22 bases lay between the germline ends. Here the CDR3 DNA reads TGTGCCAGCAGCCCCACCCCCGGGGCAGGTTTAAATGGCTACACCTTC. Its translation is CASSPTPGAGLNGYTF.

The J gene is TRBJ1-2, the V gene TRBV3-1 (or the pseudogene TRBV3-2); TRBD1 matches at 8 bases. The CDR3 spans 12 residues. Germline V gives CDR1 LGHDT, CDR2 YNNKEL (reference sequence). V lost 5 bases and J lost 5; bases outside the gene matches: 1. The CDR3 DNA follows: TGTGCCAGCAGCGACAGGGGTTATGGCTACACCTTC. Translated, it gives CASSDRGYGYTF.

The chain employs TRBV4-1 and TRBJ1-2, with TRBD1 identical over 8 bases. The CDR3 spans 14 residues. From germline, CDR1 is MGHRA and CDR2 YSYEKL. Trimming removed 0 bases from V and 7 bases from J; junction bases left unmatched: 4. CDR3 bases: TGCGCCAGCAGCCAAGAGCGGACAGGGACTGGCTACACCTTC. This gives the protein CASSQERTGTGYTF.

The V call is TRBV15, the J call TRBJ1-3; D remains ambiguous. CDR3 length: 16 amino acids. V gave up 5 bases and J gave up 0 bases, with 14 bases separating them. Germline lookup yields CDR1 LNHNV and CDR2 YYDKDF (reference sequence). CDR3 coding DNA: TGTGCCACCAGCCTTCGGGCGGACCCCTCTGGAAACACCATATATTTT. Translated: CATSLRADPSGNTIYF.

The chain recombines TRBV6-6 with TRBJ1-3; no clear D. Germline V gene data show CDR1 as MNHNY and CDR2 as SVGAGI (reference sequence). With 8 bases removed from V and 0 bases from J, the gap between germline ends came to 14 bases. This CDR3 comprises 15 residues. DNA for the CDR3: TGTGCCAGCCGTTTGGGGAAGGGCTCTGGAAACACCATATATTTT. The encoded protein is CASRLGKGSGNTIYF.

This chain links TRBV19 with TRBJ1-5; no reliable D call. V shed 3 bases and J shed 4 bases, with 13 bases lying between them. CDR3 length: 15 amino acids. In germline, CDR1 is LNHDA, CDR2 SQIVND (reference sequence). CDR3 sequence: CASSINGQLNQPQHF. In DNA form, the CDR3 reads TGTGCCAGTAGTATCAATGGGCAGCTAAATCAGCCCCAGCATTTT.

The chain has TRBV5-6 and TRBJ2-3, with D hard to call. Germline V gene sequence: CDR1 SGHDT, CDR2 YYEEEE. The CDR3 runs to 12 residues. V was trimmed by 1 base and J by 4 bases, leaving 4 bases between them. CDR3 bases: TGTGCCAGCAGCTTGATAGCAGATACGCAGTATTTT. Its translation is CASSLIADTQYF.

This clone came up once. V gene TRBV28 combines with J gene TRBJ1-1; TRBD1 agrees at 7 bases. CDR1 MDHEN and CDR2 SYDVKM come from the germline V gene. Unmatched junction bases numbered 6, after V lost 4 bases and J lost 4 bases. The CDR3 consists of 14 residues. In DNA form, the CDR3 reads TGTGCCAGCAGTTCGACAGGGACCGGCACTGAAGCTTTCTTT. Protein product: CASSSTGTGTEAFF.

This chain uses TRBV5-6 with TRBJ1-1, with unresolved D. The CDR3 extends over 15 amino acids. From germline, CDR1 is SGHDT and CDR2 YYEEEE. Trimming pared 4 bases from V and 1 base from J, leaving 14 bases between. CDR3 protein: CASSARSGWNTEAFF. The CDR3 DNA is TGTGCCAGCAGCGCCCGTTCGGGTTGGAACACTGAAGCTTTCTTT.

The CDR3 loop reads CASSYYLRQGQETQYF. In nucleotides, the CDR3 is TGTGCCAGCAGTTACTATCTCCGACAGGGCCAAGAGACCCAGTACTTC. This chain links TRBV6-5 with TRBJ2-5; 7 bases agree with TRBD1. Germline trimming cut 1 base from V and 1 base from J; bases unmatched to any gene: 6. Germline V gives CDR1 MNHEY, CDR2 SVGAGI. The CDR3 runs to 16 residues.

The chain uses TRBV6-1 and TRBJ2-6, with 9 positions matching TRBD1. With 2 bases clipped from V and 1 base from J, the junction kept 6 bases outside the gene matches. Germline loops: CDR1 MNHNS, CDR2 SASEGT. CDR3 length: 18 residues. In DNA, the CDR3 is TGTGCCAGCAGTGAACCGCCGGGACAGGGTTCTGGGGCCAACGTCCTGACTTTC. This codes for CASSEPPGQGSGANVLTF.

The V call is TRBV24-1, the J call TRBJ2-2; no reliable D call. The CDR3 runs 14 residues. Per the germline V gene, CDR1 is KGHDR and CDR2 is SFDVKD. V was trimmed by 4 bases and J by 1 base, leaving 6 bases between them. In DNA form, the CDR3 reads TGTGCCACCAGTGAAATGGGGAACACCGGGGAGCTGTTTTTT. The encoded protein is CATSEMGNTGELFF.

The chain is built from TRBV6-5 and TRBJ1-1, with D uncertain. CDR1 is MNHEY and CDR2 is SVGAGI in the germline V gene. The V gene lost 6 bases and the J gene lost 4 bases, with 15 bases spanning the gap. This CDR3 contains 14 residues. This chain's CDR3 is CASRSTVGSTEAFF. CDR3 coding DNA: TGTGCCAGCAGGTCGACCGTGGGGAGCACTGAAGCTTTCTTT.

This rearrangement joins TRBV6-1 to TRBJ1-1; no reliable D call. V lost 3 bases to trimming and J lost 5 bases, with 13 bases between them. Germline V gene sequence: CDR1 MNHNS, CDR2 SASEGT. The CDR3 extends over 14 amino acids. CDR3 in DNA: TGTGCCAGCAGTGAGAAAAGCAGAGGGACTGAAGCTTTCTTT. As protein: CASSEKSRGTEAFF.

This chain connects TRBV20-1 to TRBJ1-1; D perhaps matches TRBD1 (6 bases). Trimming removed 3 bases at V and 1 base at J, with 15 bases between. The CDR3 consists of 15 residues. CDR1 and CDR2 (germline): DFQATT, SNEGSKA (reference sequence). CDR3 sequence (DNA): TGCAGTGCTAGTGACCAGGGGAGAGGGAACACTGAAGCTTTCTTT. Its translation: CSASDQGRGNTEAFF.

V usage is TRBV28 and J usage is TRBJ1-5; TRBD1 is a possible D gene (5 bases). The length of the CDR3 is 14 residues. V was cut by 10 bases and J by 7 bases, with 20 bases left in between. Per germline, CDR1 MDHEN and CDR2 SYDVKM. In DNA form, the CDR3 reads TGTGCCACCAGGACACCCTCTACCAAACAGCCCCAGCATTTT. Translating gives CATRTPSTKQPQHF.

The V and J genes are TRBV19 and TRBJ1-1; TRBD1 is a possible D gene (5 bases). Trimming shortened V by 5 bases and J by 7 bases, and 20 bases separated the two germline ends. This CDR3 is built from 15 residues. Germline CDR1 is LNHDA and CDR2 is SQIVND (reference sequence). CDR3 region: CASSGGETVRVEAFF. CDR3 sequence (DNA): TGTGCCAGTAGTGGGGGGGAGACAGTCAGGGTTGAAGCTTTCTTT. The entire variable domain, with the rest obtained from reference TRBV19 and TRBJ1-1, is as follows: DGGITQSPKYLFRKEGQNVTLSCEQNLNHDAMYWYRQDPGQGLRLIYYSQIVNDFQKGDIAEGYSVSREKKESFPLTVTSAQKNPTAFYLCASSGGETVRVEAFFGQGTRLTVV.

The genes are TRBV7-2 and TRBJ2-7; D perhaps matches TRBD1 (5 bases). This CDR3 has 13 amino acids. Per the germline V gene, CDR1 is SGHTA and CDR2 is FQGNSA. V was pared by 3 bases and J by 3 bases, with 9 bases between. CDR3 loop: CASSFRGLYEQYF. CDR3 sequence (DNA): TGTGCCAGCAGCTTTAGGGGTCTCTACGAGCAGTACTTC.

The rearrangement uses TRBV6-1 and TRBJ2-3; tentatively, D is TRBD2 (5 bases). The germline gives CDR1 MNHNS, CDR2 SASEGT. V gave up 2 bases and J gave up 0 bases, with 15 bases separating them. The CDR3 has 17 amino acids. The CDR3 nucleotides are TGTGCCAGCAGTGAACTCCCCGGTGAGGGCAGCACAGATACGCAGTATTTT. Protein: CASSELPGEGSTDTQYF.

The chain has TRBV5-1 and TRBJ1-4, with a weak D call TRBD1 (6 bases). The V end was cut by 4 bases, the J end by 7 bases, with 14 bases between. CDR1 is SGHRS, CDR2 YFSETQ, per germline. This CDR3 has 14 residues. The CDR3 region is CASSRGGQGEKLFF. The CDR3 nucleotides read TGCGCCAGCAGCCGCGGGGGGCAGGGTGAAAAACTGTTTTTT.

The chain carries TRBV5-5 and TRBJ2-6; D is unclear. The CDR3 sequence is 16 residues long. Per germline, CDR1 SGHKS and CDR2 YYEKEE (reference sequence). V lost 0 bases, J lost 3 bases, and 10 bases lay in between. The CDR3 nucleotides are TGTGCCAGCAGCTTGGCTCACTGGGATGGGGCCAACGTCCTGACTTTC. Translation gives CASSLAHWDGANVLTF. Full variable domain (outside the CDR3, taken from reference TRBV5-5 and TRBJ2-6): DAGVTQSPTHLIKTRGQQVTLRCSPISGHKSVSWYQQVLGQGPQFIFQYYEKEERGRGNFPDRFSARQFPNYSSELNVNALLLGDSALYLCASSLAHWDGANVLTFGAGSRLTVL.

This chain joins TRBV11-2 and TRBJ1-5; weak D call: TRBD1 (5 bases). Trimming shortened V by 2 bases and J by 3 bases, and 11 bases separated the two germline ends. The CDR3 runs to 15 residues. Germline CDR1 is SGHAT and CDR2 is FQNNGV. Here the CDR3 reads CASSLYGGDNQPQHF. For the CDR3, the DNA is TGTGCCAGCAGCTTATATGGGGGAGACAATCAGCCCCAGCATTTT.

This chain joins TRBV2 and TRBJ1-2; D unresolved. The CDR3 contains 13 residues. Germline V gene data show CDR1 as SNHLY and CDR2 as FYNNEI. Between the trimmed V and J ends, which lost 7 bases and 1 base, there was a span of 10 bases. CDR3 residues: CASTLQLNYGYTF. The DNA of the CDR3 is TGTGCCAGCACCCTACAGCTTAACTATGGCTACACCTTC.

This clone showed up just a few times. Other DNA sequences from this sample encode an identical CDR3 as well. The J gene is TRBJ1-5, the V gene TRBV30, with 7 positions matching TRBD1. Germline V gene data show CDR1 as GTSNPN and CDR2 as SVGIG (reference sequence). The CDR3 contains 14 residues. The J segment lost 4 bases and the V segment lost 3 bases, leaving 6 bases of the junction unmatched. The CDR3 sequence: CAWSGQVGNQPQHF. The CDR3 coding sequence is TGTGCCTGGAGCGGACAGGTCGGGAATCAGCCCCAGCATTTT. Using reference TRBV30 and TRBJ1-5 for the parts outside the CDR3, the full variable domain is SQTIHQWPATLVQPVGSPLSLECTVEGTSNPNLYWYRQAAGRGLQLLFYSVGIGQISSEVPQNLSASRPQDRQFILSSKKLLLSDSGFYLCAWSGQVGNQPQHFGDGTRLSIL.

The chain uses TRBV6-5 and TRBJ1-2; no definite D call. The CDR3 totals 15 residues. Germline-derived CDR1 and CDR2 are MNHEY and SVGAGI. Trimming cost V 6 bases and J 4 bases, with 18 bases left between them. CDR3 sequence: CASSTSAGSSYGYTF. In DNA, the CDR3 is TGTGCCAGCAGCACATCAGCGGGGTCTAGCTATGGCTACACCTTC.

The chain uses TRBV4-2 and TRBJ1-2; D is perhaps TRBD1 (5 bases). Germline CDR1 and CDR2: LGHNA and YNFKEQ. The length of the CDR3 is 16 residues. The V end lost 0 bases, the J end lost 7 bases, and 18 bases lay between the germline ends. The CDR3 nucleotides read TGTGCCAGCAGCCAAGATGCTAACGGGGGTACTATTGGCTACACCTTC. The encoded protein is CASSQDANGGTIGYTF.

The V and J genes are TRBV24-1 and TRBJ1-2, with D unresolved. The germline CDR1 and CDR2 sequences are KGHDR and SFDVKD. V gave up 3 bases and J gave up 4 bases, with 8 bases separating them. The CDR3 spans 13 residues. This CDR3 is CATSDRESYGYTF. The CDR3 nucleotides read TGTGCCACCAGTGATAGGGAAAGCTATGGCTACACCTTC.